The 30 T cell receptor beta chains below were found in one sample sequenced in a study of STAT5B mutations in CD4+ large granular lymphocyte leukemia. Some clones are missing from TCRdb's copy, which holds only in-frame ones; the method was immunoSEQ multiplex PCR. Altogether 20,000 to 25,000 clones are present, 75% to 85% being singletons, with the ten largest covering roughly 0.4%. Sequencing was carried out using CD4+ T cells from blood buffy coats. The source is a human donor in good health.

J is TRBJ2-5 and V is TRBV11-2; D not resolved. The CDR3 consists of 13 residues. Trimming removed 2 bases from V and 5 bases from J, with 9 bases in between. Germline lookup yields CDR1 SGHAT and CDR2 FQNNGV. The CDR3 here is CASSLSVMETQYF. DNA of the CDR3: TGTGCCAGCAGCTTAAGTGTCATGGAGACCCAGTACTTC.

The genes are TRBV29-1 and TRBJ2-1; 9 bases match TRBD1. Germline values: CDR1 SQVTM, CDR2 ANQGSEA. The CDR3 length is 16 residues. Trimming at V came to 2 bases and at J to 6 bases, leaving 11 bases not matched to a gene. For the CDR3, the DNA is TGCAGCGTTGAACTGTTCCGGGACAGGGTGAGCAATGAGCAGTTCTTC. Amino acids: CSVELFRDRVSNEQFF.

The V gene is TRBV7-2, the J gene TRBJ1-2, with a weak D call TRBD1 (5 bases). CDR1 is SGHTA, CDR2 FQGNSA, per germline. V was trimmed by 1 base and J by 2 bases, leaving 11 bases between them. The CDR3 sequence is 15 residues long. CDR3 sequence (DNA): TGTGCCAGCAGCTTAGGTGTAGGGGCGAACTATGGCTACACCTTC. Protein sequence: CASSLGVGANYGYTF.

In its sample, this clone was seen a few times. The V and J genes are TRBV30 and TRBJ1-2, with 9 bases matching TRBD1. Germline V gene data show CDR1 as GTSNPN and CDR2 as SVGIG (reference sequence). V dropped 5 bases and J dropped 7; count of bases not matched to a gene: 8. This CDR3 has 13 residues. The CDR3 region is CAWGAGQGGGYTF. CDR3 nucleotide sequence: TGTGCCTGGGGAGCGGGACAGGGTGGTGGCTACACCTTC.

The rearrangement joins TRBV6-1 to TRBJ1-3, with no clear D. Germline CDR1 MNHNS, CDR2 SASEGT. This CDR3 has 14 residues. V gave up 1 base and J gave up 2 bases, with 6 bases separating them. The CDR3 is CASSEGEAGNTIYF. Written as DNA, the CDR3 is TGTGCCAGCAGTGAAGGGGAGGCTGGAAACACCATATATTTT.

The gene calls are TRBV5-5 and TRBJ2-7; 10 bases agree with TRBD2. The CDR3 spans 16 residues. The ends lost 4 bases at V and 0 bases at J; junction bases unmatched: 7. Germline CDR1 is SGHKS and CDR2 is YYEKEE (reference sequence). In nucleotides, the CDR3 is TGTGCCAGCAGCCGACTGGGACTAGCGTCCTCCTACGAGCAGTACTTC. Amino acid sequence: CASSRLGLASSYEQYF.

The rearrangement links TRBV5-4 to TRBJ2-1; D is unclear. CDR3 size: 15 residues. Trimming removed 0 bases at V and 3 bases at J, with 10 bases between. CDR1 is SGHNT, CDR2 YYREEE, per germline (reference sequence). This CDR3 is CASSLAADYYNEQFF. DNA for the CDR3: TGTGCCAGCAGCTTGGCGGCAGATTACTACAATGAGCAGTTCTTC. The whole variable domain, remainder taken from reference TRBV5-4 and TRBJ2-1, is ETGVTQSPTHLIKTRGQQVTLRCSSQSGHNTVSWYQQALGQGPQFIFQYYREEENGRGNFPPRFSGLQFPNYSSELNVNALELDDSALYLCASSLAADYYNEQFFGPGTRLTVL.

The chain joins TRBV5-5 to TRBJ2-7; no firm D call. The V gene's germline CDR1 is SGHKS and CDR2 YYEKEE (reference sequence). V gave up 5 bases and J gave up 2 bases, with 17 bases separating them. The CDR3 spans 15 residues. Written as DNA, the CDR3 is TGTGCCAGCAGTCTCGCCTCAATTATGACCTACGAGCAGTACTTC. This encodes CASSLASIMTYEQYF.

V usage is TRBV11-2 and J usage is TRBJ1-2; a weak D match, TRBD1 (6 bases). The CDR3 contains 13 residues. V lost 4 bases and J lost 5, with 11 bases in between. The germline V gene encodes CDR1 SGHAT and CDR2 FQNNGV. CDR3 amino acids: CASSSGQTYGYTF. The CDR3 nucleotides are TGTGCCAGCAGCTCAGGACAGACATATGGCTACACCTTC.

The chain is built from TRBV5-5 and TRBJ2-7; possibly TRBD2 for D (5 bases). Germline V gene lookup returns CDR1 SGHKS and CDR2 YYEKEE (reference sequence). V lost 2 bases to trimming and J lost 3 bases, with 21 bases between them. The CDR3 loop spans 17 amino acids. The CDR3 DNA is TGTGCCAGCAGCTTACTCTTTTCGACTACCGCCTTCTACGAGCAGTACTTC. Protein sequence: CASSLLFSTTAFYEQYF.

V usage is TRBV7-8 and J usage is TRBJ2-7; D is uncertain. This CDR3 region has 12 residues. The ends were cut back, 2 bases at V and 0 bases at J, with 2 bases in the middle. CDR1 and CDR2 from the germline V gene are SGHVS and FQNEAQ. The CDR3 region has the DNA TGTGCCAGCAGCTTAAGCTCCTACGAGCAGTACTTC. It translates to CASSLSSYEQYF.

This clone turned up a few times. This chain uses TRBV29-1 with TRBJ1-1; D is undetermined. This CDR3 comprises 13 residues. The germline CDR1 and CDR2 sequences are SQVTM and ANQGSEA. The V end lost 3 bases, the J end lost 0 bases, and 8 bases lay between the germline ends. In DNA, the CDR3 is TGCAGCGTTGAGAGGCAGTTGAACACTGAAGCTTTCTTT. Translating it yields CSVERQLNTEAFF.

J is TRBJ2-1 and V is TRBV7-2; 8 bases match TRBD2. CDR3 size: 17 residues. Germline V gene lookup returns CDR1 SGHTA and CDR2 FQGNSA. Germline trimming cut 0 bases from V and 8 bases from J; bases unmatched to any gene: 12. CDR3 loop: CASSLAVAGRGEDEQFF. CDR3 coding DNA: TGTGCCAGCAGCTTAGCGGTAGCGGGGAGAGGGGAGGATGAGCAGTTCTTC.

The chain uses TRBV11-3 and TRBJ2-7; D possibly corresponds to TRBD2 (6 bases). The CDR3 totals 16 residues. Deletions cut 3 bases from V and 3 bases from J, with 18 bases between. The V gene's germline CDR1 is SGHNT and CDR2 YENEEA. CDR3: CASSLDSGSALYEQYF. Written as DNA, the CDR3 is TGTGCCAGCAGCTTGGATAGCGGTTCTGCCCTCTACGAGCAGTACTTC.

This clone was observed a single time. This sequence joins TRBV7-6 and TRBJ2-7; either TRBD1 or TRBD2 may fit D (7 bases each). The V end lost 8 bases, the J end lost 7 bases, and 24 bases lay between the germline ends. Germline lookup yields CDR1 SGHVS and CDR2 FNYEAQ. This CDR3 region has 15 residues. DNA for the CDR3: TGTGCCAGCGCCGCCAGACAGGGAGGGAATCCGGAGCAGTACTTC. It translates to CASAARQGGNPEQYF.

This rearrangement joins TRBV6-6 to TRBJ1-5; no firm D call. The CDR3 loop spans 15 amino acids. CDR1 is MNHNY and CDR2 is SVGAGI in the germline V gene (reference sequence). Trimming removed 5 bases from V and 0 bases from J, with 11 bases in between. This CDR3 is CASSTGLYSNQPQHF. The DNA of the CDR3 is TGTGCCAGCAGTACTGGTCTATATAGCAATCAGCCCCAGCATTTT.

The chain is built from TRBV7-2 and TRBJ1-1, with D perhaps matching TRBD1 (6 bases). V was trimmed by 3 bases and J by 0 bases, leaving 14 bases between them. CDR1 and CDR2 (germline): SGHTA, FQGNSA. The CDR3 length is 16 residues. CDR3 region: CASSLTGGAMNTEAFF. The CDR3 region has the DNA TGTGCCAGCAGCTTGACAGGTGGTGCTATGAACACTGAAGCTTTCTTT.

V usage is TRBV29-1 and J usage is TRBJ2-5; D gene unclear. CDR3 length equals 11 residues. From germline, CDR1 is SQVTM and CDR2 ANQGSEA. The ends were cut back, 7 bases at V and 3 bases at J, with 9 bases in the middle. The CDR3 sequence is CSADSEETQYF. In DNA form, the CDR3 reads TGCAGCGCCGACTCAGAAGAGACCCAGTACTTC.

The chain couples TRBV30 to TRBJ1-4; D unclear. The CDR3 totals 13 residues. Germline V CDR1 and CDR2: GTSNPN, SVGIG (reference sequence). The V end lost 2 bases, the J end lost 0 bases, and 4 bases lay between the germline ends. The CDR3 loop is CAWSWATNEKLFF. Written as DNA, the CDR3 is TGTGCCTGGAGTTGGGCAACTAATGAAAAACTGTTTTTT. Supplemented by reference TRBV30 and TRBJ1-4, the full variable domain reads SQTIHQWPATLVQPVGSPLSLECTVEGTSNPNLYWYRQAAGRGLQLLFYSVGIGQISSEVPQNLSASRPQDRQFILSSKKLLLSDSGFYLCAWSWATNEKLFFGSGTQLSVL.

The chain links TRBV10-1 to TRBJ2-1, with 10 bases fitting TRBD1. V gave up 4 bases and J gave up 7 bases; unmatched junction bases: 7. Germline CDR1 reads WNHNN; CDR2 reads SYGVQD (reference sequence). The CDR3 has 15 amino acids. CDR3 in amino acids: CASSGPGTGVNEQFF. The CDR3 bases are TGCGCCAGCAGTGGCCCCGGGACAGGGGTGAATGAGCAGTTCTTC.

This chain connects TRBV25-1 to TRBJ2-5, with TRBD2 matching over 7 bases. With 3 bases clipped from V and 2 bases from J, the junction kept 6 bases outside the gene matches. The CDR3 consists of 15 residues. The germline V gene has CDR1 MGHDK and CDR2 SYGVNS. The CDR3: CASSEFRGVQETQYF. In DNA form, the CDR3 reads TGTGCCAGCAGTGAGTTCCGGGGGGTACAAGAGACCCAGTACTTC.

The rearrangement joins TRBV6-6 to TRBJ2-5; 10 nucleotides agree with TRBD1. This CDR3 has 16 amino acids. Germline V gene data show CDR1 as MNHNY and CDR2 as SVGAGI (reference sequence). V trimming: 0 bases; J trimming: 4 bases; junction bases outside the gene matches: 5. The DNA of the CDR3 is TGTGCCAGCAGTTACTCGTCAGGGACAGGGGTAGAGACCCAGTACTTC. Amino acids: CASSYSSGTGVETQYF.

This clone was recorded once. The rearrangement links TRBV5-4 to TRBJ1-6, with D perhaps TRBD1 (5 bases). The CDR3 loop spans 17 amino acids. V shed 2 bases and J shed 7 bases, with 19 bases lying between them. Germline lookup yields CDR1 SGHNT and CDR2 YYREEE (reference sequence). The CDR3, as DNA: TGTGCCAGCAGCTTTAGACAGTTTTGGTCCGAAAATTCACCCCTCCACTTT. This encodes CASSFRQFWSENSPLHF.

The V gene is TRBV29-1, the J gene TRBJ2-1; no reliable D call. Germline lookup yields CDR1 SQVTM and CDR2 ANQGSEA. The CDR3 runs 13 residues. Trimming took off 4 bases at V and 5 bases at J, with 12 bases between the two ends. The CDR3 DNA reads TGCAGCGTTGCCTCCTATGTCGACAATGAGCAGTTCTTC. Protein product: CSVASYVDNEQFF.

The J gene is TRBJ2-1, the V gene TRBV6-1, with 9 positions matching TRBD1. CDR3 size: 15 residues. CDR1 is MNHNS, CDR2 SASEGT, per germline. After removal of 6 bases from V and 7 bases from J, the junction contained 10 bases not matched to a gene. CDR3 coding DNA: TGTGCCAGCAGGTCAACCGGACAGGGGTCGAATGAGCAGTTCTTC. Translating gives CASRSTGQGSNEQFF.

V is TRBV10-3 and J is TRBJ1-2; TRBD1 is a possible D gene (5 bases). This CDR3 contains 14 residues. Trimming shortened V by 2 bases and J by 0 bases, and 7 bases separated the two germline ends. Germline CDR1 ENHRY, CDR2 SYGVKD. CDR3 region: CAISERGANYGYTF. The DNA of the CDR3 is TGTGCCATCAGTGAGAGGGGCGCTAACTATGGCTACACCTTC.

This clone has just one count. This chain links TRBV6-5 with TRBJ1-3, with 7 bases identical to TRBD1. V dropped 6 bases and J dropped 0; count of bases not matched to a gene: 2. The CDR3 spans 14 residues. CDR1 MNHEY and CDR2 SVGAGI come from the germline V gene. This CDR3 is CASRGQLSGNTIYF. DNA for the CDR3: TGTGCCAGCAGGGGACAGCTCTCTGGAAACACCATATATTTT.

This clone was seen only a few times. This sequence joins TRBV4-1 and TRBJ1-2; D is possibly TRBD1 (6 bases). The CDR3 loop spans 14 amino acids. Germline-derived CDR1 and CDR2 are MGHRA and YSYEKL. Trimming removed 1 base at V and 5 bases at J, with 11 bases between. The chain's CDR3 is CASSQGTGSYGYTF. CDR3 nucleotides: TGCGCCAGCAGCCAAGGAACAGGGTCTTATGGCTACACCTTC.

This sequence joins TRBV2 and TRBJ1-2; 8 nucleotides line up with TRBD1. Germline loops: CDR1 SNHLY, CDR2 FYNNEI. V shed 6 bases and J 5 bases; nucleotides not matched to a gene: 11. The CDR3 extends over 15 amino acids. The CDR3 region has the DNA TGTGCCAGCAGCCTTGACAGGGGTGTTCTTTATGGCTACACCTTC. Residues: CASSLDRGVLYGYTF.

The table lists this clone with a few counts. This chain joins TRBV9 and TRBJ1-5; no definite D call. The CDR3 extends over 15 amino acids. Trimming removed 0 bases from V and 0 bases from J, with 7 bases in between. Germline assignment: CDR1 SGDLS and CDR2 YYNGEE. In DNA, the CDR3 is TGTGCCAGCAGCGTAGGTCCATCTAGCAATCAGCCCCAGCATTTT. As protein: CASSVGPSSNQPQHF.